Each of the 15 T cell receptor beta chains below was sequenced from the same sample in a study of siplizumab effects on memory and regulatory T cells. Generated by immunoSEQ multiplex PCR, the TCRdb table keeps only in-frame clones and is missing some. The data show 94,000 or so clones, approximately 94% seen once. The sample taken for sequencing was CD8+ T cells sorted from blood. These receptors originate from a human donor in good health.

The genes are TRBV19 and TRBJ1-5; the D is unclear. V lost 8 bases and J 7 bases, leaving 18 bases between the germline ends. Germline V CDR1 and CDR2: LNHDA, SQIVND (reference sequence). CDR3 length: 14 amino acids. The CDR3 region is CASGPQSGIQPQHF. In DNA form, the CDR3 reads TGTGCCAGTGGCCCTCAGTCGGGTATCCAGCCCCAGCATTTT.

This clone was counted once. CDR3 sequence: CASSIEGAGTDTQYF. The CDR3 DNA follows: TGTGCCAGCAGCATTGAAGGGGCGGGCACAGATACGCAGTATTTT. The V call is TRBV7-6, the J call TRBJ2-3; the D gene is possibly TRBD1 (5 bases). Trimming took 5 bases from V and 1 from J, leaving 13 bases between them. The V gene's germline CDR1 is SGHVS and CDR2 FNYEAQ. This CDR3 is 15 amino acids long.

The rearrangement uses TRBV9 and TRBJ2-2; D uncertain. The CDR3 runs 14 residues. CDR1 and CDR2 from the germline V gene are SGDLS and YYNGEE. The V and J ends lost 6 bases and 2 bases respectively, with 11 bases between them. CDR3 sequence: CASNIDGNTGELFF. The CDR3 region has the DNA TGTGCCAGCAACATTGACGGTAACACCGGGGAGCTGTTTTTT.

The rearrangement joins TRBV6-1 to TRBJ2-7; D is ambiguous. The CDR3 length is 14 residues. The V end lost 6 bases, the J end lost 5 bases, and 17 bases lay between the germline ends. CDR1 is MNHNS, CDR2 SASEGT, per germline. The CDR3 protein is CASRMSDHAHEQYF. CDR3 nucleotide sequence: TGTGCCAGCAGGATGAGTGACCATGCCCACGAGCAGTACTTC.

CDR3 sequence: CASSLRQLTYEQYF. CDR3 nucleotides: TGTGCCAGCAGCTTAAGGCAGCTAACCTACGAGCAGTACTTC. The rearrangement uses TRBV13 and TRBJ2-7; D not resolved. The CDR3 length is 14 residues. Germline V gives CDR1 PRHDT, CDR2 FYEKMQ (reference sequence). Trimming removed 2 bases from V and 2 bases from J, with 10 bases in between.

This rearrangement joins TRBV6-1 to TRBJ2-1; a weak D match, TRBD2 (6 bases). Trimming cost V 3 bases and J 0 bases, with 15 bases left between them. Germline V lookup: CDR1 MNHNS, CDR2 SASEGT. The CDR3 loop spans 17 amino acids. In DNA, the CDR3 is TGTGCCAGCAGTGAGGATTGGGGGAGGAGCTCCTACAATGAGCAGTTCTTC. Its protein is CASSEDWGRSSYNEQFF.

As regards this clone: One base separates it from a far larger clone, so it is likely a read error. The V call is TRBV4-2, the J call TRBJ1-5, with D unresolved. V was shortened by 0 bases and J by 9 bases, with 9 bases between the two germline ends. Germline lookup yields CDR1 LGHNA and CDR2 YNFKEQ. This CDR3 has 13 amino acids. CDR3 DNA: TGTGCCAGCAGCCAAGATTGGCTACGGCCCCAGCATTTT. This sequence encodes CASSQDWLRPQHF.

This sequence joins TRBV7-9 and TRBJ2-1; D gene uncertain. In germline, CDR1 is SEHNR, CDR2 FQNEAQ (reference sequence). Trimming took off 4 bases at V and 5 bases at J, with 12 bases between the two ends. This CDR3 is built from 14 residues. The CDR3 is CASSSPGFDNEQFF. Written as DNA, the CDR3 is TGTGCCAGCAGCTCTCCAGGTTTTGACAATGAGCAGTTCTTC.

J is TRBJ1-2 and V is TRBV5-1, with 9 bases identical to TRBD1. Trimming cost V 4 bases and J 7 bases; bases outside gene matches: 8. The CDR3 loop spans 14 amino acids. Germline-derived CDR1 and CDR2 are SGHRS and YFSETQ. CDR3 in amino acids: CASSDTGQGFGYTF. CDR3 coding DNA: TGCGCCAGCAGCGACACCGGACAGGGGTTTGGCTACACCTTC.

Written as DNA, the CDR3 is TGTGCCAGCAGTTGGTACAACTCCTACGAGCAGTACTTC. This encodes CASSWYNSYEQYF. The chain is built from TRBV27 and TRBJ2-7; D is unclear. Germline V CDR1 and CDR2: MNHEY, SMNVEV (reference sequence). There are 13 residues in the CDR3. The V end lost 4 bases, the J end lost 0 bases, and 7 bases lay between the germline ends.

The V and J genes are TRBV25-1 and TRBJ1-2; 7 bases match TRBD1. Germline-derived CDR1 and CDR2 are MGHDK and SYGVNS. CDR3 size: 14 residues. The J segment lost 3 bases and the V segment lost 2 bases, leaving 3 bases of the junction unmatched. Here the CDR3 reads CASSEPDRDYGYTF. The DNA for the CDR3 is TGTGCCAGCAGTGAACCCGACAGGGACTATGGCTACACCTTC.

In this sample, this clone turned up once. The chain uses TRBV5-6 and TRBJ1-5; D gene unclear. The CDR3 extends over 15 amino acids. Germline CDR1 reads SGHDT; CDR2 reads YYEEEE. V was pared by 1 base and J by 0 bases, with 8 bases between. CDR3 loop: CASSLMPDSNQPQHF. The CDR3 region has the DNA TGTGCCAGCAGCTTGATGCCGGATAGCAATCAGCCCCAGCATTTT.

The V call is TRBV7-9, the J call TRBJ1-2; D may be TRBD1 (6 bases). The CDR3 is made up of 14 amino acids. V lost 4 bases to trimming and J lost 7 bases, with 16 bases between them. Germline lookup yields CDR1 SEHNR and CDR2 FQNEAQ (reference sequence). CDR3 amino acids: CASSSLFRGSGYTF. In DNA, the CDR3 is TGTGCCAGCAGCTCCTTATTCAGGGGAAGTGGCTACACCTTC.

The chain links TRBV2 to TRBJ2-4; 8 bases are shared with TRBD1. The CDR3 spans 14 residues. Trimming cost V 8 bases and J 3 bases; bases outside gene matches: 6. Germline V gene data show CDR1 as SNHLY and CDR2 as FYNNEI. CDR3 sequence: CASVRGLSKNIQYF. The CDR3 DNA reads TGTGCCAGCGTCAGGGGGCTGAGCAAAAACATTCAGTACTTC. Full variable domain (rest looked up from reference TRBV2 and TRBJ2-4): EPEVTQTPSHQVTQMGQEVILRCVPISNHLYFYWYRQILGQKVEFLVSFYNNEISEKSEIFDDQFSVERPDGSNFTLKIRSTKLEDSAMYFCASVRGLSKNIQYFGAGTRLSVL.

This chain connects TRBV19 to TRBJ2-2; no clear D. Looked up from germline, CDR1 is LNHDA and CDR2 is SQIVND (reference sequence). The length of the CDR3 is 15 residues. The V gene lost 3 bases and the J gene lost 7 bases, with 15 bases spanning the gap. The CDR3 coding sequence is TGTGCCAGTAGTATCCCACGGCAGGCGAGCGGGGAGCTGTTTTTT. Its protein is CASSIPRQASGELFF.